This T cell receptor (beta chain) was identified in a study of identical twins (dated by TCRdb to the mid-2010s). Broadly, across the study: The study deep-sequenced TCR alpha and beta repertoires from monozygotic twins, unrelated adults of various ages and cord blood to test whether fetal clonotypes persist. To rule out contamination, replicate twin experiments were performed at different times with different library preparation protocols.

A few counts support this clonotype. Its antigen remains undetermined. No quality values exist for individual bases; no much larger clone is one base distant. Library generation was performed with 5' RACE. TCRdb lists the instrument as Illumina HiSeq 2000. Template switching added a universal primer binding site, and the final cDNA carried a unique molecular identifier that allowed TCR cDNA molecules to be counted accurately. Specific primers in the conserved constant-segment region were used to synthesize first-strand cDNA for TCR alpha and beta chains. To control for contamination, every cDNA library carried two barcodes: a SMART-Mk sample barcode plus Illumina barcodes. Two successive PCR steps introduced TruSeq adapter sequences along with Illumina sample barcodes. The Illumina HiSeq platform was used with custom primers to sequence TCR alpha and beta cDNA libraries. The authors' analysis ran thus. MiGEC was used to process raw reads and extract unique molecular identifiers, and MiXCR was used to find CDR3 positions. Recombination models were inferred per individual with the repgenHMM and IGoR tools using an EM algorithm. The tcR package in R was used for shared clonotype analysis, with sharing normalized by the product of cloneset sizes. To study raw recombination without the effects of thymic and clonal selection, out-of-frame nonproductive sequences were analyzed. TCRdb itself trimmed the public reads at Q25 with fastp, ran MiXCR and retained productive beta chains. Every CDR3 protein is listed once, alongside the most common genes and DNA of its rows. These V and J calls derive from TCRdb rather than the authors' analysis. This sample comprises about 470,000 distinct CDR3 sequences, 24% of them detected only once. The ten largest account for about 2.7% of the sample.

As encoded in the germline V gene (reference sequence), CDR1 is DFQATT while CDR2 is SNEGSKA. Trimming accounts for 5 bases at V and 7 bases at J, while the number of junction bases matched to no gene is 8. Spanning cysteine to phenylalanine, the CDR3 consists of 14 amino acids. Only the CDR3 region is kept as DNA, spanning 42 bases read in frame from base 1. Results and caveats for the whole study, not just this receptor: In monozygotic twins, out-of-frame TCR alpha sharing was systematically underestimated by recombination models, although the models agreed with sharing between unrelated individuals. The excess sharing between twins in beta out-of-frame sequences was weaker because fewer shared sequences reduced the signal-to-noise ratio. Compared with coincidental sharing between unrelated individuals, out-of-frame TCR alpha sequences shared between twins showed an excess of sequences with low generation probability. Zero-insertion analyses could be partly confounded by invariant T cells such as MAIT and iNKT, though diverse VJ usage argued against such confounding for most clonotypes. Because the same donors could not be followed over many years, conclusions were based on cross-sectional statistical analysis. Abundant cord blood beta clonotypes carried fewer insertions; young adult naive repertoires showed a weaker similar trend, while memory repertoires showed none.

Every donor was a healthy Caucasian. The twin cohort consisted of three pairs of female monozygotic twins, all aged 18 to 29 years. Positive isolation kits from Invitrogen were used to isolate CD4+ and CD8+ T cell populations. This same sample was also part of a study on T cells expressing NK-cell markers. The second publication reports: Three sorted T-cell subsets (CD3+CD56+NKG2C+, CD3+CD56+NKG2C- and CD3+CD56-NKG2C+) from several donors had their TCR beta-chain repertoires profiled. Among the eight sequenced donors, only one was HCMV-seronegative, while the other seven were HCMV-seropositive. In several experiments an anti-gammadeltaTCR antibody was added to restrict sorting to alphabetaTCR-expressing T cells. In roughly 6 donors, the dominant CD3+CD56+NKG2C+ clonotypes ranked among the top 10 CD8+ clonotypes, making up roughly 1.0-7.0% of CD8+ T cells. Those dominant clonotypes were again the most abundant among CD3+CD56-NKG2C+ cells in a few donors, at roughly 25-60.1%. Whether the expanded NKG2C-expressing T cell clones were specific for HCMV antigens was left unclear. The eight sequenced donors were randomly selected healthy volunteers, three men and five women. A commercial ELISA kit detecting HCMV-specific IgG in serum was used to determine HCMV serostatus. MIGEC was used to demultiplex reads and group the reads by UMI, and MiTCR was used to assemble and quantify clonotypes. To remove erroneous sequences, TCR cDNA sequences were retained only when supported by two or more reads. The tcR package was used for downstream repertoire analysis, and clonotypes were matched across fractions by CDR3 nucleotide sequence plus V segment. VDJmatch was used to annotate antigen specificity against VDJdb, with one amino acid substitution in CDR3 permitted.

The receptor chain draws on TRBV20-1 and TRBJ2-1, with 10 bases in between that match TRBD2. This TCR came from a woman aged 18-35 years in good health. Material for sequencing was CD4+ T cells sorted from blood. CDR3 sequence: CSAPIAGGRNEQFF. The bases are TGCAGTGCTCCCATAGCGGGAGGTCGGAATGAGCAGTTCTTC.